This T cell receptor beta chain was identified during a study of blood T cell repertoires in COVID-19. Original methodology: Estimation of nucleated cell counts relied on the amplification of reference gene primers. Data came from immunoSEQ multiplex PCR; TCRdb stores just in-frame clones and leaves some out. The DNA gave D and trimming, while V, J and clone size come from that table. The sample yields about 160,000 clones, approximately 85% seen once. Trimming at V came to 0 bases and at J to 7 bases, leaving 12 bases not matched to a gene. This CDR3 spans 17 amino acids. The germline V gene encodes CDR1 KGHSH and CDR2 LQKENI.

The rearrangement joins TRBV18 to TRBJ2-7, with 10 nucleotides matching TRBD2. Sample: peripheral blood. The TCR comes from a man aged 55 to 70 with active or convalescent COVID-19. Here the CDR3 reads CASSPPNLKREGGEQYF. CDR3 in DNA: TGTGCCAGCTCACCACCGAATCTCAAGCGGGAGGGCGGGGAGCAGTACTTC.